This TCR beta chain was obtained from a study of regulatory T cells in long-lasting Graves disease. About the research overall: Newly diagnosed Graves' patients had taken antithyroid drugs under 3 months. The study's findings and limits: Results may be inaccurate due to the small sample size.

The time point was: newly diagnosed GD, antithyroid drugs for less than 3 months. Isolated PBMC RNA provided the starting material for the TCR library. Sequencing libraries for TCR beta were prepared with iRepertoire HTBI primers and Arm-PCR of CDR3 regions. TCRdb reprocessed the multiplex PCR reads via MiXCR and lists one record per CDR3 protein. Of about 240,000 distinct CDR3 sequences listed, about 19% are singletons. A note on this clonotype: The target antigen is unknown.

The material sequenced was peripheral blood mononuclear cells (PBMCs), taken at new diagnosis, from a patient treated with antithyroid drugs. The TCR comes from a female donor with Graves disease.

CDR3 bases: TGCAGTGCTAGCGGGAACCCTAGCACAGATACGCAGTATTTT. It is translated as CSASGNPSTDTQYF. The rearrangement links TRBV20-1 to TRBJ2-3, with D perhaps TRBD2 (5 bases). V was shortened by 3 bases and J by 0 bases, with 10 bases between the two germline ends. CDR3 length: 14 amino acids. Germline V CDR1 and CDR2: DFQATT, SNEGSKA (reference sequence).